Listed here are 10 T cell receptor beta chains from one sample, sequenced in a study of blood T cell repertoires in COVID-19. The method was immunoSEQ multiplex PCR; TCRdb's version includes in-frame clones alone and lacks a portion of them. The sample holds around 260,000 clones, about 88% seen once. Source material: peripheral blood. All receptors come from a man between 18 and 35 years old with active or convalescent COVID-19.

V is TRBV19 and J is TRBJ2-7, with a weak D call TRBD1 (5 bases). V lost 4 bases to trimming and J lost 0 bases, with 16 bases between them. CDR3 length equals 16 residues. Germline V gene data show CDR1 as LNHDA and CDR2 as SQIVND (reference sequence). The CDR3: CASSTRARASSYEQYF. CDR3 DNA sequence: TGTGCCAGTAGTACCCGGGCCAGGGCTAGCTCCTACGAGCAGTACTTC.

This chain connects TRBV7-3 to TRBJ2-1; TRBD2 aligns across 12 bases. This CDR3 is 15 amino acids long. Germline assignment: CDR1 SGHTA and CDR2 FQGTGA. V dropped 6 bases and J dropped 7; count of bases not matched to a gene: 7. CDR3 nucleotides: TGTGCCAGCAGGTGGACTAGCGGGACAGAAAATGAGCAGTTCTTC. It translates to CASRWTSGTENEQFF.

This chain connects TRBV12-5 to TRBJ1-5; no definite D call. The ends were cut back, 3 bases at V and 7 bases at J, with 13 bases in the middle. CDR3 length: 14 amino acids. Germline V gene sequence: CDR1 LGHNT, CDR2 FRNRAP. The CDR3 DNA reads TGTGCTAGTGGTTTACAGATGAGCGGACAGCCCCAGCATTTT. Translated, it gives CASGLQMSGQPQHF.

The rearrangement links TRBV10-1 to TRBJ2-3; 9 positions match TRBD1. CDR3 length: 21 residues. Germline lookup yields CDR1 WNHNN and CDR2 SYGVQD (reference sequence). The junction had 21 bases not matched to a gene; V was cut back by 3 bases and J by 2 bases. CDR3 bases: TGCGCCAGCAGTGATAAACCCCCCGGGACAGGGTGCCATGGGGCCACAGATACGCAGTATTTT. Amino acids: CASSDKPPGTGCHGATDTQYF.

The chain uses TRBV5-4 and TRBJ2-5; 10 nucleotides agree with TRBD2. V was pared by 4 bases and J by 3 bases, with 3 bases of the junction left unmatched. The CDR3 is made up of 14 amino acids. The germline gives CDR1 SGHNT, CDR2 YYREEE (reference sequence). The CDR3 protein is CASSPGLAEETQYF. The CDR3 DNA reads as TGTGCCAGCAGCCCCGGACTAGCGGAAGAGACCCAGTACTTC.

The chain combines TRBV6-5 with TRBJ1-6; possible D gene TRBD1, 6 bases. The V and J ends lost 7 bases and 10 bases respectively, with 20 bases between them. Germline assignment: CDR1 MNHEY and CDR2 SVGAGI. The CDR3 length is 15 residues. The CDR3 loop reads CASNPSGQMRSPLHF. The CDR3 DNA sequence: TGTGCCAGCAACCCAAGCGGACAGATGAGATCACCCCTCCACTTT.

In its sample, this clone was seen a few times. Other DNA sequences of this sample code for an identical CDR3. The chain links TRBV28 to TRBJ1-5, with D possibly being TRBD1 (6 bases). CDR1 is MDHEN, CDR2 SYDVKM, per germline. The V end lost 3 bases, the J end lost 4 bases, and 7 bases lay between the germline ends. The CDR3 is 13 residues long. The CDR3 here is CASSLDRNQPQHF. The DNA for the CDR3 is TGTGCCAGCAGTTTGGACAGAAATCAGCCCCAGCATTTT.

The V gene is TRBV6-5, the J gene TRBJ1-4; 11 nucleotides line up with TRBD1. The CDR3 contains 16 residues. The germline gives CDR1 MNHEY, CDR2 SVGAGI. Trimming took 5 bases from V and 7 from J; bases not matched to a gene: 9. The CDR3 spells CASSHWAGTGGEKLFF. In DNA form, the CDR3 reads TGTGCCAGCAGTCACTGGGCCGGGACAGGGGGTGAAAAACTGTTTTTT.

The chain couples TRBV4-1 to TRBJ1-1; possibly TRBD1 for D (5 bases). V was trimmed by 11 bases and J by 1 base, leaving 26 bases between them. This CDR3 comprises 17 residues. Germline assignment: CDR1 MGHRA and CDR2 YSYEKL. DNA of the CDR3: TGCGCCCCCAGCCCACGGGGGTCTTCGGGCTCGAACACTGAAGCTTTCTTT. This gives the protein CAPSPRGSSGSNTEAFF.

The genes are TRBV27 and TRBJ2-3; D not resolved. The CDR3 is 12 residues long. V was trimmed by 3 bases and J by 5 bases, leaving 6 bases between them. Germline V lookup: CDR1 MNHEY, CDR2 SMNVEV (reference sequence). The CDR3 DNA reads TGTGCCAGCAGTTTGAACAGAGATACGCAGTATTTT. Translated: CASSLNRDTQYF.